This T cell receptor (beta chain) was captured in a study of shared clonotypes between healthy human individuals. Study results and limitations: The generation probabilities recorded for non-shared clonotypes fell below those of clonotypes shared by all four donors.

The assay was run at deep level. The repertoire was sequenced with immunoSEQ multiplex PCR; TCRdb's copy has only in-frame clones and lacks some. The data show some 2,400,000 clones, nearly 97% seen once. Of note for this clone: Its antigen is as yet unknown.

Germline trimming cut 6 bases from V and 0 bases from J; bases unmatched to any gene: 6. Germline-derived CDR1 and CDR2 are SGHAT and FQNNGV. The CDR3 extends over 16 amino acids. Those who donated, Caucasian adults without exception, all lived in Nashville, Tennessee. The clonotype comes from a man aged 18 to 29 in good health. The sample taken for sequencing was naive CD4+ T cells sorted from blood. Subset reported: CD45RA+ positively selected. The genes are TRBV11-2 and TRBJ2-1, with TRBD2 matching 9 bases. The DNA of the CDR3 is TGTGCCAGCAGACCCGGACTAGCGAGCTCCTACAATGAGCAGTTCTTC. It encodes CASRPGLASSYNEQFF.